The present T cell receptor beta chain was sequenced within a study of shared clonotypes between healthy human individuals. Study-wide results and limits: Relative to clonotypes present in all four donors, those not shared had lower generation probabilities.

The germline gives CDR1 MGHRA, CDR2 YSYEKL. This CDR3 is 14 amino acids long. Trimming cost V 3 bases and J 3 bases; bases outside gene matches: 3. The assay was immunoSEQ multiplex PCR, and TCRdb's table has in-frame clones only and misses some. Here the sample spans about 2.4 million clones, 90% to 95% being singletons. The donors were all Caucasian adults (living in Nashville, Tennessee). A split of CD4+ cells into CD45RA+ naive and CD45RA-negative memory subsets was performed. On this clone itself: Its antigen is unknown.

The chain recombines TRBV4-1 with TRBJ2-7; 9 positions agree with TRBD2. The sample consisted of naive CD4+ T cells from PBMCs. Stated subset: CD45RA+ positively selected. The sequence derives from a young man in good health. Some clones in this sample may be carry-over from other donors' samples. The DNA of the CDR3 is TGCGCCAGCAGCCACCCGACTAGCGGCTACGAGCAGTACTTC. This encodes CASSHPTSGYEQYF.